The 23 T cell receptor beta chains below all came from one sample that was sequenced in a study of radiation and T cells in renal cell carcinoma. Data came from immunoSEQ multiplex PCR; TCRdb stores just in-frame clones and leaves some out. The top ten clones hold around 21% of a sample with fewer than 90,000 clones, 80% to 90% of them seen once. Time point specified: blood 2 weeks post-SBRT. Treatment given: 15 Gy SBRT to primary tumor, nephrectomy 4 weeks later. Sample: blood, taken from a patient whose treatment included radiotherapy and nephrectomy. The source of these receptors is a woman between 45 and 60 years old with renal cell carcinoma.

V gene TRBV5-1 combines with J gene TRBJ2-7, with 8 nucleotides matching TRBD1. The V gene end was trimmed by 3 bases and the J gene end by 2 bases; junction bases not matched to a gene: 1. This CDR3 has 13 residues. Germline assignment: CDR1 SGHRS and CDR2 YFSETQ. The CDR3 sequence is CASSSDRAYEQYF. CDR3 nucleotide sequence: TGCGCCAGCAGCTCGGACAGGGCCTACGAGCAGTACTTC. The full variable domain, in which reference TRBV5-1 and TRBJ2-7 provide the parts outside the CDR3, is KAGVTQTPRYLIKTRGQQVTLSCSPISGHRSVSWYQQTPGQGLQFLFEYFSETQRNKGNFPGRFSGRQFSNSRSEMNVSTLELGDSALYLCASSSDRAYEQYFGPGTRLTVT.

The V gene is TRBV6-5, the J gene TRBJ1-2; D not certain. V shed 5 bases and J shed 10 bases, with 17 bases lying between them. Germline CDR1 reads MNHEY; CDR2 reads SVGAGI. The CDR3 covers 13 residues. This CDR3 is CASSLSAFGDYTF. The DNA for the CDR3 is TGTGCCAGCAGTCTAAGTGCCTTTGGGGACTACACCTTC.

The chain carries TRBV4-3 and TRBJ1-1; 7 positions match TRBD1. The CDR3 runs to 17 residues. V lost 0 bases, J lost 1 base, and 8 bases stayed unmatched. Looked up from germline, CDR1 is LGHNA and CDR2 is YSLEER. The CDR3, as DNA: TGCGCCAGCAGCCAAGAAAGGCCGACAGGGTCGAACACTGAAGCTTTCTTT. It codes for CASSQERPTGSNTEAFF.

This chain connects TRBV16 to TRBJ1-5; 7 bases match TRBD1. The CDR3 has 16 residues. Germline trimming cut 4 bases from V and 2 bases from J; bases unmatched to any gene: 8. Germline lookup yields CDR1 KGHSY and CDR2 FQNENV. The CDR3 loop reads CASSRTGWGGNQPQHF. The CDR3 DNA is TGTGCCAGCAGCCGGACAGGTTGGGGAGGCAATCAGCCCCAGCATTTT.

Points on this clone: The junction does not match germline at one end; this may be a read error. DNA of the CDR3: TGTGCCAGCAGTGAACTTTCCTGGGGAACTCACTTC. Translation: CASSELSWGTHF. The rearrangement links TRBV2 to TRBJ2-7; D remains unclear. The CDR3 covers 12 residues. Germline CDR1 and CDR2: SNHLY and FYNNEI. Full variable domain (outside the CDR3, taken from reference TRBV2 and TRBJ2-7): EPEVTQTPSHQVTQMGQEVILRCVPISNHLYFYWYRQILGQKVEFLVSFYNNEISEKSEIFDDQFSVERPDGSNFTLKIRSTKLEDSAMYFCASSELSWGTHFGPGTRLTVT.

This chain connects TRBV29-1 to TRBJ2-7; TRBD2 agrees at 9 bases. The trim removed 6 bases at V and 6 bases at J, leaving 9 bases unmatched. The CDR3 totals 13 residues. Germline values: CDR1 SQVTM, CDR2 ANQGSEA. The CDR3 reads CSVAEGLAFEQYF. As DNA, the CDR3 is TGCAGCGTCGCAGAGGGACTAGCATTCGAGCAGTACTTC.

The V gene is TRBV2, the J gene TRBJ2-5; 10 bases fit TRBD2. The CDR3 is 13 residues long. The V gene's germline CDR1 is SNHLY and CDR2 FYNNEI. With V trimmed by 5 bases and J by 13 bases, 10 bases remained unmatched. CDR3 residues: CASSWLAGVQGYF. For the CDR3, the DNA is TGTGCCAGCAGTTGGCTAGCGGGGGTCCAGGGGTACTTC.

The chain recombines TRBV2 with TRBJ2-3; the D is unclear. CDR1 is SNHLY, CDR2 FYNNEI, per germline. V was clipped by 7 bases and J by 5 bases, with 10 bases between them. The CDR3 sequence is 12 residues long. The CDR3 loop reads CASTSNGDTQYF. The CDR3 DNA reads as TGTGCCAGCACCTCGAATGGAGATACGCAGTATTTT.

The chain carries TRBV7-9 and TRBJ1-1; D call uncertain. The CDR3 is made up of 12 amino acids. Germline assignment: CDR1 SEHNR and CDR2 FQNEAQ (reference sequence). V was cut by 8 bases and J by 7 bases, with 14 bases left in between. CDR3 residues: CASSGRGFEAFF. The CDR3 nucleotides are TGTGCCAGCTCCGGTCGGGGATTTGAAGCTTTCTTT.

This clone appeared a single time. V is TRBV5-1 and J is TRBJ2-5; no firm D call. There are 11 residues in the CDR3. Between the trimmed V and J ends, which lost 8 bases and 1 base, there was a span of 6 bases. In germline, CDR1 is SGHRS, CDR2 YFSETQ. The CDR3: CARTPQETQYF. The CDR3 nucleotides read TGCGCCAGGACACCCCAAGAGACCCAGTACTTC. Variable domain in full (rest from reference TRBV5-1 and TRBJ2-5): KAGVTQTPRYLIKTRGQQVTLSCSPISGHRSVSWYQQTPGQGLQFLFEYFSETQRNKGNFPGRFSGRQFSNSRSEMNVSTLELGDSALYLCARTPQETQYFGPGTRLLVL.

The chain employs TRBV6-5 and TRBJ2-3, with 8 nucleotides matching TRBD2. Germline-derived CDR1 and CDR2 are MNHEY and SVGAGI. The length of the CDR3 is 13 residues. With V trimmed by 6 bases and J by 2 bases, 1 base remained unmatched. The CDR3 spells CASRREATDTQYF. The CDR3 DNA follows: TGTGCCAGCAGGCGGGAGGCCACAGATACGCAGTATTTT.

The V and J genes are TRBV7-2 and TRBJ1-1; a possible D gene is TRBD1 (6 bases). Germline CDR1 SGHTA, CDR2 FQGNSA. Trimming shortened V by 2 bases and J by 6 bases, and 16 bases separated the two germline ends. The CDR3 spans 15 residues. CDR3 nucleotides: TGTGCCAGCAGCTTAACAAAAGGGGGTGTCGCTGAAGCTTTCTTT. Protein product: CASSLTKGGVAEAFF.

The V and J genes are TRBV30 and TRBJ1-1; no firm D call. Trimming pared 0 bases from V and 1 base from J, leaving 15 bases between. Germline V lookup: CDR1 GTSNPN, CDR2 SVGIG (reference sequence). The CDR3 is 16 amino acids. The CDR3 sequence is CAWSVPPSHSNTEAFF. CDR3 coding DNA: TGTGCCTGGAGTGTACCTCCCTCGCACTCGAACACTGAAGCTTTCTTT.

The chain recombines TRBV9 with TRBJ2-3; D is possibly TRBD2 (6 bases). Germline loops: CDR1 SGDLS, CDR2 YYNGEE. The CDR3 is 17 amino acids. The ends were cut back, 1 base at V and 0 bases at J, with 15 bases in the middle. This chain's CDR3 is CASSVTGTYPSTDTQYF. CDR3 DNA sequence: TGTGCCAGCAGCGTAACCGGGACTTATCCTAGCACAGATACGCAGTATTTT.

The chain uses TRBV9 and TRBJ2-3; TRBD2 matches at 7 bases. This CDR3 is 15 amino acids long. Looked up from germline, CDR1 is SGDLS and CDR2 is YYNGEE. The J segment lost 0 bases and the V segment lost 0 bases, leaving 1 base of the junction unmatched. The CDR3 nucleotides are TGTGCCAGCAGCGTAGACGGGGGGAGCACAGATACGCAGTATTTT. This sequence encodes CASSVDGGSTDTQYF.

This clone was recorded once. The chain is built from TRBV19 and TRBJ1-1, with no clear D. V was shortened by 3 bases and J by 0 bases, with 11 bases between the two germline ends. This CDR3 has 15 residues. Per germline, CDR1 LNHDA and CDR2 SQIVND (reference sequence). CDR3 region: CASSIRADLNTEAFF. In DNA, the CDR3 is TGTGCCAGTAGTATCCGGGCAGATTTGAACACTGAAGCTTTCTTT.

The chain links TRBV7-8 to TRBJ2-7, with D tentatively TRBD2 (5 bases). Trimming cost V 5 bases and J 4 bases, with 18 bases left between them. The CDR3 consists of 15 residues. Germline V lookup: CDR1 SGHVS, CDR2 FQNEAQ. The CDR3 is CASSPARGMEYEQYF. The CDR3 region has the DNA TGTGCCAGCAGCCCAGCTCGGGGTATGGAGTACGAGCAGTACTTC.

This clone was seen just once. The V gene is TRBV10-3, the J gene TRBJ1-2; 9 nucleotides line up with TRBD1. V dropped 4 bases and J dropped 1; count of bases not matched to a gene: 4. This CDR3 has 15 amino acids. Germline V gives CDR1 ENHRY, CDR2 SYGVKD. The CDR3 nucleotides are TGTGCCATCAGTGGGGACAGGGAAGGTAACTATGGCTACACCTTC. It encodes CAISGDREGNYGYTF.

The chain has TRBV19 and TRBJ1-5, with 7 bases aligning to TRBD1. Germline lookup yields CDR1 LNHDA and CDR2 SQIVND (reference sequence). The CDR3 has 15 residues. The trim removed 6 bases at V and 4 bases at J, leaving 9 bases unmatched. For the CDR3, the DNA is TGTGCCAGTAGCGGGACTCAGACAGGGAATCAGCCCCAGCATTTT. Translation gives CASSGTQTGNQPQHF.

This chain joins TRBV2 and TRBJ2-1, with 7 bases identical to TRBD1. The CDR3 contains 14 residues. V was pared by 6 bases and J by 6 bases, with 8 bases of the junction left unmatched. Germline values: CDR1 SNHLY, CDR2 FYNNEI. As DNA, the CDR3 is TGTGCCAGCAGCGAGATGAGGACAGGCAATGAGCAGTTCTTC. Its protein is CASSEMRTGNEQFF.

This clone was observed a single time. The rearrangement joins TRBV7-2 to TRBJ2-7, with 8 bases matching TRBD2. This CDR3 has 15 amino acids. Germline V gene data show CDR1 as SGHTA and CDR2 as FQGNSA. J was trimmed by 3 bases and V by 5 bases; bases with no gene match: 9. The CDR3 loop reads CASSPRGGRNYEQYF. The CDR3 DNA reads TGTGCCAGCAGCCCCCGGGGGGGGCGTAACTACGAGCAGTACTTC.

The CDR3 nucleotides are TGTGCCACCAGCAGATCGGGGACAGGGGAGGAACTGTTTTTT. It encodes CATSRSGTGEELFF. The chain recombines TRBV15 with TRBJ1-4; TRBD1 aligns across 10 bases. The CDR3 consists of 14 residues. With 2 bases clipped from V and 12 bases from J, the junction kept 6 bases outside the gene matches. Germline loops: CDR1 LNHNV, CDR2 YYDKDF (reference sequence). Using reference TRBV15 and TRBJ1-4 for the parts outside the CDR3, the full variable domain is DAMVIQNPRYQVTQFGKPVTLSCSQTLNHNVMYWYQQKSSQAPKLLFHYYDKDFNNEADTPDNFQSRRPNTSFCFLDIRSPGLGDTAMYLCATSRSGTGEELFFGSGTQLSVL.

The rearrangement uses TRBV6-4 and TRBJ1-2; D not certain. Germline CDR1 and CDR2: MRHNA and SNTAGT. This CDR3 is built from 13 residues. The V and J ends lost 4 bases and 4 bases respectively, with 10 bases between them. In nucleotides, the CDR3 is TGTGCCAGCAGTGTCGAGGAAGGCTATGGCTACACCTTC. Its protein product is CASSVEEGYGYTF.